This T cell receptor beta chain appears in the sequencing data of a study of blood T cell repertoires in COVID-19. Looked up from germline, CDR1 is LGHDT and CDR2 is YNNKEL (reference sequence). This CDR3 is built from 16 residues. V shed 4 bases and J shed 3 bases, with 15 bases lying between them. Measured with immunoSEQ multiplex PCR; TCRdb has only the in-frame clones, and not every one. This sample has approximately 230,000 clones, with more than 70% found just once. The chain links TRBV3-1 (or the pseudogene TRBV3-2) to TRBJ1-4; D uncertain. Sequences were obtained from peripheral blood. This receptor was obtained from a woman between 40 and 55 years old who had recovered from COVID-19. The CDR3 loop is CASSRQAGQANEKLFF. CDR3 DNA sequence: TGTGCCAGCAGCCGACAAGCTGGGCAGGCTAATGAAAAACTGTTTTTT.